This T cell receptor (beta chain) is drawn from a study of blood T cell repertoires in COVID-19. As for the study in general: PBMCs, B-cell-depleted T cells, or T cells were the source of the cDNA or gDNA that made up the material.

CDR1 is SGHDT and CDR2 is YYEEEE in the germline V gene. The germline V and J ends were trimmed by 3 bases and 6 bases, with 16 bases remaining between them. The CDR3 consists of 14 residues. TCRdb's copy holds only in-frame clones and misses some; the assay was immunoSEQ multiplex PCR. The table has a few hundred thousand clones, roughly four fifths seen once. Sequencing was carried out using PBMCs or T cells enriched from blood (not recorded which). This rearrangement joins TRBV5-6 to TRBJ2-7; maybe TRBD2 (5 bases). The TCR was taken from a woman aged 45-59 years who had recovered from COVID-19. For the CDR3, the DNA is TGTGCCAGCAGCTCCCGGGGAACTGGGCGCGAGCAGTACTTC. This translates into CASSSRGTGREQYF.